These 25 T cell receptor beta chains were sequenced from one sample in a study of cytomegalovirus exposure and HLA in healthy donors. The table came from immunoSEQ multiplex PCR; TCRdb's copy has only in-frame clones and leaves some out. The sample has 130,000 or so clones; about 84% are singletons. Material for sequencing was PBMCs. These receptors were taken from a woman aged 25 to 39 in good health and CMV-seronegative.

The CDR3 coding sequence is TGTGCCAGCAGCCCGGGTGGGACAACTAGCGCAGATACGCAGTATTTT. This translates into CASSPGGTTSADTQYF. The chain has TRBV5-4 and TRBJ2-3; D perhaps matches TRBD2 (7 bases). The CDR3 is 16 residues long. The ends were cut back, 4 bases at V and 4 bases at J, with 19 bases in the middle. Germline V gene data show CDR1 as SGHNT and CDR2 as YYREEE (reference sequence). Full variable domain (remainder filled in from reference TRBV5-4 and TRBJ2-3): ETGVTQSPTHLIKTRGQQVTLRCSSQSGHNTVSWYQQALGQGPQFIFQYYREEENGRGNFPPRFSGLQFPNYSSELNVNALELDDSALYLCASSPGGTTSADTQYFGPGTRLTVL.

The V and J genes are TRBV5-4 and TRBJ2-7; 8 bases fit TRBD2. With V trimmed by 4 bases and J by 1 base, 7 bases remained unmatched. The CDR3 is 15 residues long. The V gene's germline CDR1 is SGHNT and CDR2 YYREEE (reference sequence). CDR3: CASSPGGDRSYEQYF. In DNA, the CDR3 is TGTGCCAGCAGCCCCGGGGGGGACCGGTCCTACGAGCAGTACTTC.

The gene calls are TRBV6-6 and TRBJ2-3, with 8 positions matching TRBD1. The CDR3 has 15 amino acids. The V gene end was trimmed by 5 bases and the J gene end by 2 bases; junction bases not matched to a gene: 6. Germline CDR1 is MNHNY and CDR2 is SVGAGI (reference sequence). The CDR3 nucleotides read TGTGCCAGCAGTCCCGGCAGGGGGCACACAGATACGCAGTATTTT. It codes for CASSPGRGHTDTQYF.

The chain couples TRBV7-8 to TRBJ1-1; 9 bases match TRBD1. Germline CDR1 is SGHVS and CDR2 is FQNEAQ. The CDR3 has 15 residues. The V segment lost 5 bases and the J segment 1 base; nucleotides outside the gene matches: 5. The CDR3 is CASSRLTGGNTEAFF. DNA of the CDR3: TGTGCCAGCAGCCGCCTGACAGGGGGGAACACTGAAGCTTTCTTT.

The rearrangement joins TRBV29-1 to TRBJ2-1; D unresolved. CDR1 and CDR2 (germline): SQVTM, ANQGSEA. The CDR3 extends over 15 amino acids. Trimming took off 7 bases at V and 0 bases at J, with 16 bases between the two ends. The CDR3 loop is CSAALAGRSYNEQFF. Here the CDR3 DNA reads TGCAGCGCCGCCCTGGCAGGCCGCTCCTACAATGAGCAGTTCTTC.

The rearrangement joins TRBV7-9 to TRBJ1-4; 7 bases align to TRBD1. The ends lost 4 bases at V and 5 bases at J; junction bases unmatched: 10. This CDR3 has 16 residues. Germline V gene lookup returns CDR1 SEHNR and CDR2 FQNEAQ (reference sequence). CDR3 loop: CASSSGQETWNEKLFF. CDR3 sequence (DNA): TGTGCCAGCAGCTCCGGACAGGAAACCTGGAATGAAAAACTGTTTTTT.

The genes are TRBV30 and TRBJ1-6, with 7 bases lining up with TRBD1. Looked up from germline, CDR1 is GTSNPN and CDR2 is SVGIG (reference sequence). The J segment lost 5 bases and the V segment lost 3 bases, leaving 7 bases of the junction unmatched. The CDR3 is 15 residues long. The CDR3 region has the DNA TGTGCCTGGAGGACGGCGGGACAGAATAATTCACCCCTCCACTTT. It yields the protein CAWRTAGQNNSPLHF.

The CDR3 region is CASRLAGQETQYF. The DNA for the CDR3 is TGCGCCAGCAGACTAGCGGGTCAAGAGACCCAGTACTTC. This chain joins TRBV5-1 and TRBJ2-5; 9 bases align to TRBD2. The CDR3 totals 13 residues. The V gene end was trimmed by 5 bases and the J gene end by 2 bases; junction bases not matched to a gene: 1. The germline gives CDR1 SGHRS, CDR2 YFSETQ.

The rearrangement uses TRBV27 and TRBJ2-1; possibly TRBD2 for D (6 bases). Germline loops: CDR1 MNHEY, CDR2 SMNVEV (reference sequence). Trimming pared 3 bases from V and 7 bases from J, leaving 10 bases between. The length of the CDR3 is 13 residues. CDR3 in amino acids: CASSFGGVNEQFF. DNA for the CDR3: TGTGCCAGCAGTTTCGGCGGGGTTAATGAGCAGTTCTTC.

The genes are TRBV4-2 and TRBJ2-7; 7 bases fit TRBD2. The CDR3 has 16 residues. Looked up from germline, CDR1 is LGHNA and CDR2 is YNFKEQ. V lost 1 base and J lost 2; bases outside the gene matches: 8. For the CDR3, the DNA is TGTGCCAGCAGCCAAGGAGGAGGAGCGGGAACCTACGAGCAGTACTTC. This translates into CASSQGGGAGTYEQYF.

As DNA, the CDR3 is TGTGCCAGCAGCACTCAAGAGACCCAGTACTTC. Its protein product is CASSTQETQYF. The chain employs TRBV14 and TRBJ2-5; D ambiguous. CDR1 SGHDN and CDR2 FVKESK come from the germline V gene. The CDR3 runs 11 residues. V lost 5 bases and J lost 2, with 3 bases in between.

This chain uses TRBV19 with TRBJ2-1; 13 positions match TRBD2. The CDR3 is 17 residues long. Per the germline V gene, CDR1 is LNHDA and CDR2 is SQIVND (reference sequence). V gave up 1 base and J gave up 6 bases; unmatched junction bases: 6. The CDR3 spells CASSIAVLAGGRNEQFF. CDR3 DNA sequence: TGTGCCAGTAGTATAGCCGTACTAGCGGGGGGGCGCAATGAGCAGTTCTTC.

This sequence joins TRBV7-2 and TRBJ2-7; 7 positions match TRBD1. CDR1 and CDR2 (germline): SGHTA, FQGNSA. V gave up 5 bases and J gave up 2 bases; unmatched junction bases: 6. The CDR3 loop spans 14 amino acids. Here the CDR3 reads CASSHRDRAYEQYF. The CDR3, as DNA: TGTGCCAGCAGCCACCGGGACAGAGCCTACGAGCAGTACTTC.

The genes are TRBV29-1 and TRBJ2-5; weak D call: TRBD2 (7 bases). The CDR3 runs to 15 residues. The V gene's germline CDR1 is SQVTM and CDR2 ANQGSEA. V gave up 7 bases and J gave up 4 bases, with 22 bases separating them. CDR3 region: CSAHFVGGAPETQYF. The CDR3 nucleotides read TGCAGCGCTCACTTCGTGGGGGGGGCCCCAGAGACCCAGTACTTC.

Written as DNA, the CDR3 is TGTGCCAGCAGCGCTCTCGGACTCGCGGGAAACACCATATATTTT. It is translated as CASSALGLAGNTIYF. The V gene is TRBV7-2, the J gene TRBJ1-3; D unresolved. The CDR3 sequence is 15 residues long. Germline lookup yields CDR1 SGHTA and CDR2 FQGNSA. Trimming cost V 5 bases and J 4 bases, with 15 bases left between them.

The chain has TRBV4-1 and TRBJ1-1; TRBD1 aligns across 8 bases. CDR1 MGHRA and CDR2 YSYEKL come from the germline V gene. This CDR3 comprises 14 residues. The junction had 7 bases not matched to a gene; V was cut back by 4 bases and J by 6 bases. CDR3 protein: CASSPLGTGPEAFF. CDR3 in DNA: TGCGCCAGCAGCCCTCTCGGGACAGGTCCTGAAGCTTTCTTT.

The V gene is TRBV28, the J gene TRBJ1-6; unclear D gene. Deletions cut 8 bases from V and 5 bases from J, with 16 bases between. CDR1 MDHEN and CDR2 SYDVKM come from the germline V gene. The CDR3 consists of 15 residues. The CDR3 sequence: CASVTPGLDNSPLHF. CDR3 nucleotide sequence: TGTGCCAGCGTTACACCAGGTCTTGATAATTCACCCCTCCACTTT. Drawing the rest from reference TRBV28 and TRBJ1-6, the complete variable domain is DVKVTQSSRYLVKRTGEKVFLECVQDMDHENMFWYRQDPGLGLRLIYFSYDVKMKEKGDIPEGYSVSREKKERFSLILESASTNQTSMYLCASVTPGLDNSPLHFGNGTRLTVT.

This clone was observed a handful of times. The rearrangement uses TRBV27 and TRBJ1-6, with D maybe TRBD1 (6 bases). Trimming left V 6 bases short and J 7 bases short, with 10 bases between. This CDR3 contains 13 residues. CDR1 is MNHEY and CDR2 is SMNVEV in the germline V gene (reference sequence). Here the CDR3 DNA reads TGTGCCAGCAGCGCCACAGGGAATTCACCCCTCCACTTT. Translation: CASSATGNSPLHF.

A single count supports this clone. The CDR3 region has the DNA TGCGCCAGCAGCTTCCTGACTAAGCCCCAAGAGACCCAGTACTTC. It is translated as CASSFLTKPQETQYF. The chain recombines TRBV5-1 with TRBJ2-5; a possible D gene is TRBD2 (5 bases). V gave up 2 bases and J gave up 1 base, with 12 bases separating them. The CDR3 is 15 residues long. Germline-derived CDR1 and CDR2 are SGHRS and YFSETQ.

The V call is TRBV30, the J call TRBJ1-6; perhaps TRBD1 as D (5 bases). This CDR3 contains 13 residues. V lost 5 bases and J 2 bases, leaving 7 bases between the germline ends. CDR1 is GTSNPN and CDR2 is SVGIG in the germline V gene (reference sequence). The CDR3 loop is CAWGRAYNSPLHF. CDR3 nucleotide sequence: TGTGCCTGGGGCAGGGCCTATAATTCACCCCTCCACTTT. The full variable domain, in which reference TRBV30 and TRBJ1-6 provide the parts outside the CDR3, is SQTIHQWPATLVQPVGSPLSLECTVEGTSNPNLYWYRQAAGRGLQLLFYSVGIGQISSEVPQNLSASRPQDRQFILSSKKLLLSDSGFYLCAWGRAYNSPLHFGNGTRLTVT.

The chain recombines TRBV19 with TRBJ2-5; TRBD2 agrees at 12 bases. The CDR3 has 15 residues. Germline loops: CDR1 LNHDA, CDR2 SQIVND (reference sequence). The ends lost 5 bases at V and 7 bases at J; junction bases unmatched: 8. The CDR3 reads CASSAGTSGLVTQYF. CDR3 bases: TGTGCCAGTAGTGCCGGGACTAGCGGGTTGGTGACCCAGTACTTC.

The J gene is TRBJ1-6, the V gene TRBV11-2; D might be TRBD1 (5 bases). This CDR3 comprises 12 residues. Per the germline V gene, CDR1 is SGHAT and CDR2 is FQNNGV. Trimming left V 7 bases short and J 14 bases short, with 15 bases between. The chain's CDR3 is CASTKSGGALHF. In DNA, the CDR3 is TGTGCCAGCACCAAATCCGGGGGGGCCCTCCACTTT.

The rearrangement joins TRBV6-6 to TRBJ2-3; 12 bases line up with TRBD2. After removal of 7 bases from V and 3 bases from J, the junction contained 5 bases not matched to a gene. CDR1 MNHNY and CDR2 SVGAGI come from the germline V gene (reference sequence). The CDR3 is 15 amino acids. In DNA, the CDR3 is TGTGCCAGCACCTTACTAGCGGGGGGAACAGATACGCAGTATTTT. Its translation is CASTLLAGGTDTQYF.

The rearrangement links TRBV7-9 to TRBJ2-7; D is possibly TRBD1 (7 bases). The CDR3 is made up of 13 amino acids. Per germline, CDR1 SEHNR and CDR2 FQNEAQ (reference sequence). Trimming left V 11 bases short and J 6 bases short, with 20 bases between. The CDR3 bases are TGTGCCGTCAGGGGGGACGGTTTGGCCGAGCAGTACTTC. Protein: CAVRGDGLAEQYF.

The rearrangement uses TRBV28 and TRBJ1-4; D is uncertain. The germline V gene encodes CDR1 MDHEN and CDR2 SYDVKM. CDR3 length: 15 amino acids. V shed 1 base and J shed 5 bases, with 11 bases lying between them. CDR3 sequence reads: CASSLSFRRNEKLFF. The CDR3 DNA is TGTGCCAGCAGTTTATCGTTCAGGAGGAATGAAAAACTGTTTTTT.